Listed here are 28 T cell receptor beta chains from one sample, sequenced in a study of blood T cell repertoires in COVID-19. The data were produced by immunoSEQ multiplex PCR, yet TCRdb's version contains in-frame clones alone and is incomplete. This sample yields about 14,000 clones, of which approximately 80% are seen a single time; around 24% belongs to the top ten. Sequencing was carried out using peripheral blood. These receptors all come from a woman aged 45-60 years with active or convalescent COVID-19.

This chain joins TRBV27 and TRBJ2-7; the D gene is possibly TRBD1 (6 bases). The CDR3 is made up of 13 amino acids. The V and J ends lost 6 bases and 1 base respectively, with 10 bases between them. Per germline, CDR1 MNHEY and CDR2 SMNVEV (reference sequence). DNA for the CDR3: TGTGCCAGCAGCAGGACAGATTCCTACGAGCAGTACTTC. It specifies CASSRTDSYEQYF.

The CDR3, as DNA: TGTGCCAGCAGTCTACCCATCATGGGAGACGCCTACGAGCAGTACTTC. It translates to CASSLPIMGDAYEQYF. The genes are TRBV28 and TRBJ2-7; maybe TRBD2 (5 bases). The CDR3 length is 16 residues. The germline CDR1 and CDR2 sequences are MDHEN and SYDVKM. V shed 5 bases and J shed 2 bases, with 19 bases lying between them.

The chain links TRBV9 to TRBJ1-3; a possible D gene is TRBD1 (6 bases). Germline CDR1 SGDLS, CDR2 YYNGEE. The CDR3 runs to 14 residues. V dropped 4 bases and J dropped 4 bases, with 12 bases sitting between them. CDR3 in amino acids: CASSLGDTGNTIYF. The CDR3 DNA sequence: TGTGCCAGCAGCCTCGGGGACACGGGAAACACCATATATTTT.

The rearrangement uses TRBV4-2 and TRBJ1-4; D is perhaps TRBD1 (6 bases). The CDR3 has 15 residues. The V and J ends lost 5 bases and 2 bases respectively, with 12 bases between them. Germline V lookup: CDR1 LGHNA, CDR2 YNFKEQ. The chain's CDR3 is CASSSRQATNEKLFF. The CDR3 region has the DNA TGTGCCAGCAGCTCCAGACAGGCCACTAATGAAAAACTGTTTTTT.

This rearrangement joins TRBV9 to TRBJ1-4, with 9 bases matching TRBD1. This CDR3 is 14 amino acids long. V was pared by 6 bases and J by 3 bases, with 3 bases of the junction left unmatched. Germline V gene data show CDR1 as SGDLS and CDR2 as YYNGEE. The CDR3 sequence is CASTRTGANEKLFF. The CDR3 DNA reads TGTGCCAGCACGCGGACAGGGGCTAATGAAAAACTGTTTTTT.

In this sample, this clone turned up a few times. The rearrangement links TRBV19 to TRBJ1-5, with D unclear. The germline gives CDR1 LNHDA, CDR2 SQIVND (reference sequence). V lost 10 bases and J lost 2, with 12 bases in between. The CDR3 runs to 13 residues. CDR3 DNA sequence: TGTGCCACCGAGTCTACTCGCAATCAGCCCCAGCATTTT. Translated: CATESTRNQPQHF.

This rearrangement joins TRBV3-1 (or the pseudogene TRBV3-2) to TRBJ1-1; the D gene is possibly TRBD1 (6 bases). Germline loops: CDR1 LGHDT, CDR2 YNNKEL (reference sequence). Deletions cut 6 bases from V and 0 bases from J, with 14 bases between. The CDR3 has 15 residues. The CDR3 spells CASSDAGTLNTEAFF. DNA of the CDR3: TGTGCCAGCAGTGATGCCGGGACACTGAACACTGAAGCTTTCTTT.

This clone is a singleton in its sample. V is TRBV24-1 and J is TRBJ1-4, with D possibly TRBD1 on 6 matching bases. Trimming removed 2 bases at V and 9 bases at J, with 9 bases between. The CDR3 covers 13 residues. CDR1 is KGHDR and CDR2 is SFDVKD in the germline V gene. CDR3 DNA sequence: TGTGCCACCAGTGATTCGACAGGAAAAAAACTGTTTTTT. This gives the protein CATSDSTGKKLFF.

Here the CDR3 reads CASSSTAPILYEQYF. CDR3 nucleotide sequence: TGTGCCAGCAGCTCCACAGCCCCCATCCTCTACGAGCAGTACTTC. V and J are TRBV28 and TRBJ2-7; D not resolved. The CDR3 sequence is 15 residues long. Trimming removed 6 bases at V and 3 bases at J, with 18 bases between. Per germline, CDR1 MDHEN and CDR2 SYDVKM. Full variable domain (rest looked up from reference TRBV28 and TRBJ2-7): DVKVTQSSRYLVKRTGEKVFLECVQDMDHENMFWYRQDPGLGLRLIYFSYDVKMKEKGDIPEGYSVSREKKERFSLILESASTNQTSMYLCASSSTAPILYEQYFGPGTRLTVT.

This chain uses TRBV24-1 with TRBJ2-5; 8 nucleotides match TRBD1. Germline CDR1 is KGHDR and CDR2 is SFDVKD. The CDR3 is made up of 14 amino acids. The V and J ends lost 10 bases and 0 bases, in that order; junction bases with no gene match: 6. The CDR3 loop is CATEDRADQETQYF. Here the CDR3 DNA reads TGTGCCACAGAGGACAGGGCCGACCAAGAGACCCAGTACTTC.

The genes are TRBV29-1 and TRBJ2-5, with D perhaps TRBD2 (6 bases). Germline lookup yields CDR1 SQVTM and CDR2 ANQGSEA. V lost 7 bases and J 0 bases, leaving 18 bases between the germline ends. There are 15 residues in the CDR3. The CDR3 spells CSGGGAAPYQETQYF. CDR3 coding DNA: TGCAGCGGGGGAGGAGCCGCCCCGTACCAAGAGACCCAGTACTTC. The entire variable domain, with the rest obtained from reference TRBV29-1 and TRBJ2-5, is as follows: SAVISQKPSRDICQRGTSLTIQCQVDSQVTMMFWYRQQPGQSLTLIATANQGSEATYESGFVIDKFPISRPNLTFSTLTVSNMSPEDSSIYLCSGGGAAPYQETQYFGPGTRLLVL.

This rearrangement joins TRBV7-2 to TRBJ2-1; 8 bases map to TRBD2. V trimming: 6 bases; J trimming: 0 bases; junction bases outside the gene matches: 4. CDR3 size: 15 residues. From germline, CDR1 is SGHTA and CDR2 FQGNSA. In nucleotides, the CDR3 is TGTGCCAGCAGTCAAGGACTAGCCTCCTACAATGAGCAGTTCTTC. Its translation: CASSQGLASYNEQFF.

Concerning this clone: This sample also contains other DNA sequences that code for the same CDR3. The CDR3 region is CASSFGGRQETQYF. DNA of the CDR3: TGCGCCAGCAGCTTCGGGGGGCGACAAGAGACCCAGTACTTC. This chain links TRBV5-1 with TRBJ2-5; a possible D gene is TRBD2 (7 bases). The germline V gene encodes CDR1 SGHRS and CDR2 YFSETQ. V shed 2 bases and J shed 2 bases, with 10 bases lying between them. This CDR3 has 14 residues.

The rearrangement joins TRBV25-1 to TRBJ2-2; no clear D. The V gene lost 1 base and the J gene lost 4 bases, with 13 bases spanning the gap. The CDR3 is made up of 16 amino acids. Germline lookup yields CDR1 MGHDK and CDR2 SYGVNS. The CDR3 DNA follows: TGTGCCAGCAGTGAATTGGTACAGTCCAGCACCGGGGAGCTGTTTTTT. It specifies CASSELVQSSTGELFF.

This chain joins TRBV6-5 and TRBJ1-3, with 8 positions matching TRBD1. The CDR3 is made up of 16 amino acids. Germline V gives CDR1 MNHEY, CDR2 SVGAGI. The J segment lost 7 bases and the V segment lost 2 bases, leaving 10 bases of the junction unmatched. The CDR3 region is CASSYPMDRDRNTIYF. CDR3 DNA sequence: TGTGCCAGCAGTTACCCGATGGACAGGGACCGGAACACCATATATTTT.

This chain uses TRBV4-1 with TRBJ1-2; TRBD1 is a possible D gene (6 bases). The CDR3 extends over 15 amino acids. CDR1 and CDR2 (germline): MGHRA, YSYEKL. V was trimmed by 1 base and J by 6 bases, leaving 15 bases between them. The CDR3 DNA sequence: TGCGCCAGCAGCCAAGGAAGGACAGTTCACGATGGCTACACCTTC. Translating it yields CASSQGRTVHDGYTF.

The gene calls are TRBV24-1 and TRBJ2-1; TRBD2 aligns across 10 bases. The CDR3 has 16 amino acids. V lost 7 bases and J lost 2; bases outside the gene matches: 7. CDR1 and CDR2 (germline): KGHDR, SFDVKD. The CDR3 DNA reads TGTGCCACCAGCGAACTAGCGGGGTCTACCTACAATGAGCAGTTCTTC. Translation gives CATSELAGSTYNEQFF.

A single count supports this clone. The rearrangement uses TRBV13 and TRBJ2-2, with 13 positions matching TRBD2. The CDR3 is 19 amino acids. J was trimmed by 1 base and V by 6 bases; bases with no gene match: 11. The germline CDR1 and CDR2 sequences are PRHDT and FYEKMQ (reference sequence). The CDR3 loop is CASRNPLAGGPGNTGELFF. CDR3 DNA sequence: TGTGCCAGCAGGAACCCACTAGCGGGAGGGCCCGGGAACACCGGGGAGCTGTTTTTT.

The chain combines TRBV19 with TRBJ2-7; perhaps TRBD2 as D (6 bases). The CDR3 is made up of 14 amino acids. Deletions cut 5 bases from V and 1 base from J, with 12 bases between. Germline V gene sequence: CDR1 LNHDA, CDR2 SQIVND (reference sequence). CDR3 sequence reads: CASSPPGDSYEQYF. In nucleotides, the CDR3 is TGTGCCAGTAGTCCCCCGGGGGATTCCTACGAGCAGTACTTC.

V is TRBV15 and J is TRBJ2-1; 9 nucleotides line up with TRBD1. Germline V gene sequence: CDR1 LNHNV, CDR2 YYDKDF (reference sequence). This CDR3 spans 13 amino acids. Trimming took 4 bases from V and 8 from J; bases not matched to a gene: 3. The CDR3 here is CATSTTGGDEQFF. The CDR3 bases are TGTGCCACCAGCACAACAGGGGGCGATGAGCAGTTCTTC.

The chain joins TRBV6-5 to TRBJ1-4; TRBD1 matches 9 bases. The CDR3 runs to 13 residues. CDR1 and CDR2 (germline): MNHEY, SVGAGI. The V and J ends lost 0 bases and 10 bases, in that order; junction bases with no gene match: 0. As DNA, the CDR3 is TGTGCCAGCAGTTACTCGACAGGGGGAAAACTGTTTTTT. Translation gives CASSYSTGGKLFF.

The chain links TRBV24-1 to TRBJ1-2; TRBD1 is a possible D gene (5 bases). The ends were cut back, 4 bases at V and 3 bases at J, with 17 bases in the middle. The germline V gene has CDR1 KGHDR and CDR2 SFDVKD. The CDR3 is 16 amino acids. The chain's CDR3 is CATSDPDTHFYYGYTF. The DNA for the CDR3 is TGTGCCACCAGTGACCCGGACACGCATTTCTACTATGGCTACACCTTC.

The chain carries TRBV5-1 and TRBJ2-2; 9 bases are shared with TRBD2. V shed 4 bases and J 7 bases; nucleotides not matched to a gene: 2. The germline gives CDR1 SGHRS, CDR2 YFSETQ. The length of the CDR3 is 13 residues. The CDR3 DNA is TGCGCCAGCAGCACTAGCGGGCTCGGGGAGCTGTTTTTT. Translating gives CASSTSGLGELFF.

The chain carries TRBV5-6 and TRBJ2-1, with a weak D call TRBD2 (6 bases). The CDR3 has 15 residues. The V end lost 0 bases, the J end lost 1 base, and 8 bases lay between the germline ends. CDR1 and CDR2 from the germline V gene are SGHDT and YYEEEE. CDR3 DNA sequence: TGTGCCAGCAGCTTGGGTAGCGGTTCCTACAATGAGCAGTTCTTC. Residues: CASSLGSGSYNEQFF. Full variable domain (missing parts from reference TRBV5-6 and TRBJ2-1): DAGVTQSPTHLIKTRGQQVTLRCSPKSGHDTVSWYQQALGQGPQFIFQYYEEEERQRGNFPDRFSGHQFPNYSSELNVNALLLGDSALYLCASSLGSGSYNEQFFGPGTRLTVL.

This clone was counted once. V usage is TRBV9 and J usage is TRBJ2-7, with 11 bases aligning to TRBD2. CDR1 is SGDLS and CDR2 is YYNGEE in the germline V gene. Trimming at V came to 4 bases and at J to 2 bases, leaving 2 bases not matched to a gene. The CDR3 is made up of 14 amino acids. The CDR3 DNA follows: TGTGCCAGCAGCACGGGACTAGCGGCCTACGAGCAGTACTTC. Protein product: CASSTGLAAYEQYF.

The chain carries TRBV7-9 and TRBJ1-2; 8 bases map to TRBD1. V was clipped by 5 bases and J by 8 bases; unmatched bases: 10. Looked up from germline, CDR1 is SEHNR and CDR2 is FQNEAQ (reference sequence). This CDR3 is 14 amino acids long. The DNA of the CDR3 is TGTGCCAGCAGCGCAAGAGACAGGGGTAGAGGCTACACCTTC. It yields the protein CASSARDRGRGYTF.

The chain has TRBV19 and TRBJ1-6; the D is unclear. CDR1 and CDR2 from the germline V gene are LNHDA and SQIVND (reference sequence). Trimming removed 3 bases at V and 10 bases at J, with 16 bases between. The CDR3 totals 15 residues. The CDR3 DNA follows: TGTGCCAGTAGTATGGAGGCAGGCTTCGGCTCACCCCTCCACTTT. Translating gives CASSMEAGFGSPLHF.

The chain combines TRBV27 with TRBJ2-7, with D perhaps matching TRBD1 (6 bases). Per germline, CDR1 MNHEY and CDR2 SMNVEV (reference sequence). The CDR3 totals 15 residues. V lost 3 bases, J lost 4 bases, and 16 bases lay in between. CDR3 nucleotides: TGTGCCAGCAGTTTCTTCGGGACACAGGGTTACGAGCAGTACTTC. Translated, it gives CASSFFGTQGYEQYF.